This paragraph reports one TCR beta chain. As yet, its antigen is unknown. The PCR was carried out with 60 Vbeta primers and 13 Jbeta primers. The assay was immunoSEQ multiplex PCR, and TCRdb's table has in-frame clones only and misses some. Among 100,000 to 150,000 clones listed, around 66% were seen once. This specimen comes from a study of cytomegalovirus exposure and HLA in healthy donors. Notes on the study in general: For TCR beta chains, V- and J-gene trimming was later linked to a missense DCLRE1C variant.

Germline CDR1 is ENHRY and CDR2 is SYGVKD. The V and J ends lost 2 bases and 2 bases respectively, with 10 bases between them. The CDR3 totals 15 residues. Each donor's status was that of a healthy bone marrow donor. The specimen sequenced was PBMCs. J is TRBJ1-3 and V is TRBV10-3; the D gene is possibly TRBD1 (5 bases). The source is a woman aged 40 to 55 in good health and CMV-seropositive. CDR3 residues: CAISEAGLTGNTIYF. The CDR3 region has the DNA TGTGCCATCAGTGAGGCAGGGTTAACTGGAAACACCATATATTTT.